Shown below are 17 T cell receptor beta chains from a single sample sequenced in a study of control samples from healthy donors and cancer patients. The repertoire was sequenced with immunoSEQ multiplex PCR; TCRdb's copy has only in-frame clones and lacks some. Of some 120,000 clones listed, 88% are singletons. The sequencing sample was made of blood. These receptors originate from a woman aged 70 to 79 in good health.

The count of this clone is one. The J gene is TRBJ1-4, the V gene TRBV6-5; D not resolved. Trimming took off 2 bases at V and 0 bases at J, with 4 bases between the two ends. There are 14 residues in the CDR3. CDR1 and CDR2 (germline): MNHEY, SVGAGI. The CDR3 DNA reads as TGTGCCAGCAGTTACGGGGCAACTAATGAAAAACTGTTTTTT. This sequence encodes CASSYGATNEKLFF.

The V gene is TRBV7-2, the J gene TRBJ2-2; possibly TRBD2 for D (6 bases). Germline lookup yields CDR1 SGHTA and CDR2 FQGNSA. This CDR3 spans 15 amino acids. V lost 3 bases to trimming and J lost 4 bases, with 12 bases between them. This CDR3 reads CASSFPISGTGELFF. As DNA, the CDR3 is TGTGCCAGCAGCTTCCCGATTAGCGGCACCGGGGAGCTGTTTTTT.

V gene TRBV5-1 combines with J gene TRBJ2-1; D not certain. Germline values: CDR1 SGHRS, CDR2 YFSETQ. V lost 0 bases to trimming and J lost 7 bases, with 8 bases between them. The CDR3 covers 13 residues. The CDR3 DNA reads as TGCGCCAGCAGCTTGGGTAACTGGAATGAGCAGTTCTTC. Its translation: CASSLGNWNEQFF.

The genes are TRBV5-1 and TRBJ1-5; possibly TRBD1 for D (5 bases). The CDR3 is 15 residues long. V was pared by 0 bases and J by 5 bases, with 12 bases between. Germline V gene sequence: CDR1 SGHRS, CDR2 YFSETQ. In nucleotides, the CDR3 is TGCGCCAGCAGCTTGGATGCGCAGGGAGATCAGCCCCAGCATTTT. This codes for CASSLDAQGDQPQHF.

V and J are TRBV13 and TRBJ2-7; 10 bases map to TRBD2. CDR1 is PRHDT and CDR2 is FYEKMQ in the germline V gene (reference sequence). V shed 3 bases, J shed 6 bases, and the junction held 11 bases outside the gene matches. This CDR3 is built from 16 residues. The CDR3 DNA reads TGTGCCAGCAGCTTCGACAGAGCGGGGGGGTTGCTCGAGCAGTACTTC. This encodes CASSFDRAGGLLEQYF.

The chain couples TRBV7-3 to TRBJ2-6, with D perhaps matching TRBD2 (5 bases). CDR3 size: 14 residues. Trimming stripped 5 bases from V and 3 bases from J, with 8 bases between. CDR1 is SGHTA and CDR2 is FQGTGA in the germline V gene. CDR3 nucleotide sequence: TGTGCCAGCAGCCCGGGAAATGGGGCCAACGTCCTGACTTTC. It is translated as CASSPGNGANVLTF.

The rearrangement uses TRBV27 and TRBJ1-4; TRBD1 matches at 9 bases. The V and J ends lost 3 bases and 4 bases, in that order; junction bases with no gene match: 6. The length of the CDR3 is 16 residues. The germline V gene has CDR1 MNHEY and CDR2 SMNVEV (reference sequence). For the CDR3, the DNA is TGTGCCAGCAGTTTCCGGACAGGGGTGGGTAATGAAAAACTGTTTTTT. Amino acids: CASSFRTGVGNEKLFF.

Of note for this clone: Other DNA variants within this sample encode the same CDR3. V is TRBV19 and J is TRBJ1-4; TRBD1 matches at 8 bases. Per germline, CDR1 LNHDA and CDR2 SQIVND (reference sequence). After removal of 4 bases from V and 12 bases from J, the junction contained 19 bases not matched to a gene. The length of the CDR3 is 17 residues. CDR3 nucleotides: TGTGCCAGTAGTAAAACAGGGGGAGCGGTGAATAGGGGAGAACTGTTTTTT. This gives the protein CASSKTGGAVNRGELFF.

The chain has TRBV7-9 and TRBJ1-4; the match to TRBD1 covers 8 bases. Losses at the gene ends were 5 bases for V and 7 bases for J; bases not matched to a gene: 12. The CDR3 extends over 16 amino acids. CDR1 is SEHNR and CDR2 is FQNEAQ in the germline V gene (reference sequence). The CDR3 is CASSPDRVRMGEKLFF. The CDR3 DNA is TGTGCCAGCAGCCCGGACAGGGTTAGGATGGGTGAAAAACTGTTTTTT.

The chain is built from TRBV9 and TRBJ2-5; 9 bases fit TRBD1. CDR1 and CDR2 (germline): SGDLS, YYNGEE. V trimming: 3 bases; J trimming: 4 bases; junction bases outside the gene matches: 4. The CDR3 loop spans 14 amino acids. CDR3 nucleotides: TGTGCCAGCAGCGCGACAGGGGGGATAGAGACCCAGTACTTC. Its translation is CASSATGGIETQYF.

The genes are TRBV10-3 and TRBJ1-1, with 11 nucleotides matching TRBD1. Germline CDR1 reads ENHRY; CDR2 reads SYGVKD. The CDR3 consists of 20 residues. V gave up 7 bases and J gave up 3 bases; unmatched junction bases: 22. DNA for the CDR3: TGTGCCATCAAACCCCCTTTTTATGGGACAGGGGGAATGGCCGACACTGAAGCTTTCTTT. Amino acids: CAIKPPFYGTGGMADTEAFF.

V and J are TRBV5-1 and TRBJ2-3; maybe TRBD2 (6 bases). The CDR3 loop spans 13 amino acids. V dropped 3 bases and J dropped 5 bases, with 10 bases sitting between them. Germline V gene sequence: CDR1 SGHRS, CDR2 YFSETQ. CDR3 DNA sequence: TGCGCCAGCAGCTCCTCGGGGGTAGATACGCAGTATTTT. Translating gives CASSSSGVDTQYF.

The CDR3 protein is CASSVWGNHGYTF. The CDR3, as DNA: TGTGCCAGCAGCGTATGGGGGAATCATGGCTACACCTTC. The V gene is TRBV9, the J gene TRBJ1-2; weak D call: TRBD1 (5 bases). Trimming shortened V by 1 base and J by 6 bases, and 10 bases separated the two germline ends. The CDR3 loop spans 13 amino acids. Germline CDR1 SGDLS, CDR2 YYNGEE.

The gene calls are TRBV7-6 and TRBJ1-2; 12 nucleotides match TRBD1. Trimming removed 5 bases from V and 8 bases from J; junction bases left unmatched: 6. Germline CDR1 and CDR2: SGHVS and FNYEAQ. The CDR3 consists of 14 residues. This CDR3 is CASSPGTGGRGYTF. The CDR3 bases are TGTGCCAGCAGCCCCGGGACAGGGGGCCGGGGCTACACCTTC.

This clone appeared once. The CDR3 nucleotides read TGTGCCAGAAGCCTTTCTGGGACAGAGAACACTGAAGCTTTCTTT. The encoded protein is CARSLSGTENTEAFF. The chain employs TRBV5-3 and TRBJ1-1; 7 nucleotides line up with TRBD1. TRBV5-3 carries the ORF label, with uncertain function. The V and J ends lost 4 bases and 1 base, in that order; junction bases with no gene match: 7. The CDR3 contains 15 residues.

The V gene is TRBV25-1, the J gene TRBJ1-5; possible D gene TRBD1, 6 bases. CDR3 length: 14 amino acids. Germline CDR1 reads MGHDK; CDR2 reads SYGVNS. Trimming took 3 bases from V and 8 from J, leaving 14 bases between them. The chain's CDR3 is CASSDPGGAKPQHF. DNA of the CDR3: TGTGCCAGCAGTGACCCGGGGGGGGCTAAGCCCCAGCATTTT.

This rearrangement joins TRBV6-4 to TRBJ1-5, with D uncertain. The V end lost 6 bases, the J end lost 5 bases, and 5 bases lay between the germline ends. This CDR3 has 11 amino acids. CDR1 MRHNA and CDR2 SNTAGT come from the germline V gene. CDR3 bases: TGTGCCAGCAGGACCCATCAGCCCCAGCATTTT. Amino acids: CASRTHQPQHF.